The 4 T cell receptor beta chains in this list originate from one sample, sequenced in a study of blood T cells in healthy people across ages. PCR was performed a second time for roughly 7 to 11 cycles using a sample-barcoded 5' primer and a J-beta primer mix. TCRdb used MiXCR to reprocess the 5' RACE reads, holding one entry per CDR3 protein. This sample has over 1,300,000 distinct CDR3 sequences, with around 59% found just once. Sequencing was done on a sample of blood. These receptors all come from a man younger than 30 in good health.

The chain joins TRBV11-2 to TRBJ1-3; no reliable D call. The CDR3 is 13 residues long. Trimming took off 3 bases at V and 8 bases at J, with 11 bases between the two ends. Germline assignment: CDR1 SGHAT and CDR2 FQNNGV. CDR3: CASSFRGVDTIYF. The CDR3 DNA reads TGTGCCAGCAGCTTCCGGGGAGTAGACACCATATATTTT. The full variable domain, its missing parts supplied by reference TRBV11-2 and TRBJ1-3, is EAGVAQSPRYKIIEKRQSVAFWCNPISGHATLYWYQQILGQGPKLLIQFQNNGVVDDSQLPKDRFSAERLKGVDSTLKIQPAKLEDSAVYLCASSFRGVDTIYFGEGSWLTVV.

V usage is TRBV4-1 and J usage is TRBJ2-5; D possibly matches TRBD1 or TRBD2 (7 bases each). V was cut by 4 bases and J by 5 bases, with 23 bases left in between. The CDR3 sequence is 17 residues long. Germline loops: CDR1 MGHRA, CDR2 YSYEKL. The CDR3 reads CASSLPQGGGESETQYF. The CDR3 DNA reads TGCGCCAGCAGCCTACCTCAGGGAGGGGGCGAATCGGAGACCCAGTACTTC.

The genes are TRBV5-5 and TRBJ2-3, with a possible D match to TRBD2 (7 bases). Germline V gene data show CDR1 as SGHKS and CDR2 as YYEKEE (reference sequence). V shed 0 bases and J shed 4 bases, with 18 bases lying between them. CDR3 length equals 17 residues. The CDR3 DNA sequence: TGTGCCAGCAGCTTGGCCCCGGGGGGCGGTAGTGCAGATACGCAGTATTTT. Translation gives CASSLAPGGGSADTQYF.

This clonotype showed up just a few times. The V and J genes are TRBV11-2 and TRBJ2-3; D unclear. CDR1 SGHAT and CDR2 FQNNGV come from the germline V gene. Trimming left V 3 bases short and J 2 bases short, with 15 bases between. The CDR3 runs 16 residues. The CDR3 DNA reads as TGTGCCAGCAGCTTCTCCTCCCCTTGGGACACAGATACGCAGTATTTT. Translated, it gives CASSFSSPWDTDTQYF. Filled out from reference TRBV11-2 and TRBJ2-3, the complete variable domain reads EAGVAQSPRYKIIEKRQSVAFWCNPISGHATLYWYQQILGQGPKLLIQFQNNGVVDDSQLPKDRFSAERLKGVDSTLKIQPAKLEDSAVYLCASSFSSPWDTDTQYFGPGTRLTVL.